One and the same sample provided the 27 T cell receptor beta chains below, sequenced in a study of shared clonotypes between healthy human individuals. Generated by immunoSEQ multiplex PCR, the TCRdb table keeps only in-frame clones and is missing some. The sample comprises roughly 510,000 clones, approximately 79% of which are singletons, and around 13% rests with the top ten. Material for sequencing was PBMCs. These TCRs come from a middle-aged woman in good health. Some clones in this sample may be carry-over from other donors' samples.

The rearrangement joins TRBV18 to TRBJ2-2, with 14 bases identical to TRBD2. The CDR3 spans 18 residues. Germline V gene sequence: CDR1 KGHSH, CDR2 LQKENI. V shed 5 bases, J shed 4 bases, and the junction held 9 bases outside the gene matches. Written as DNA, the CDR3 is TGTGCCAGCTCAAGACTAGCGGGAGGGCCTTTTGGCACCGGGGAGCTGTTTTTT. It codes for CASSRLAGGPFGTGELFF.

With respect to this clone: This may be a read error: a much more frequent sequence differs by one nucleotide. The sample contains more than one DNA sequence encoding this CDR3. The rearrangement joins TRBV11-2 to TRBJ2-2; D call uncertain. The CDR3 length is 12 residues. Per germline, CDR1 SGHAT and CDR2 FQNNGV. The CDR3 here is CASSLATGELFF. The CDR3 nucleotides read TGTGCCAGCAGCTTAGCTACCGGTGAGCTGTTTTTT.

The rearrangement uses TRBV28 and TRBJ2-7, with 7 bases that match TRBD2. Trimming removed 2 bases from V and 2 bases from J; junction bases left unmatched: 3. Germline V gene lookup returns CDR1 MDHEN and CDR2 SYDVKM. This CDR3 is 14 amino acids long. The CDR3: CASSLGLVPYEQYF. CDR3 nucleotides: TGTGCCAGCAGTTTAGGACTAGTCCCCTACGAGCAGTACTTC.

The V call is TRBV2, the J call TRBJ1-1; no definite D call. The CDR3 has 13 residues. V lost 2 bases and J lost 10, with 14 bases in between. Germline V gene data show CDR1 as SNHLY and CDR2 as FYNNEI. The CDR3 sequence is CASSEIVAGGAFF. The CDR3 DNA is TGTGCCAGCAGTGAAATCGTGGCCGGTGGAGCTTTCTTT.

This chain links TRBV7-3 with TRBJ2-1; 11 nucleotides match TRBD2. CDR1 is SGHTA and CDR2 is FQGTGA in the germline V gene. The CDR3 runs to 15 residues. V was clipped by 4 bases and J by 5 bases; unmatched bases: 4. The CDR3 nucleotides read TGTGCCAGCAGCTCTGGGACTAGCGGAAACAATGAGCAGTTCTTC. It yields the protein CASSSGTSGNNEQFF.

V usage is TRBV10-2 and J usage is TRBJ2-3; the D gene could be TRBD1 or TRBD2 (5 bases each). V shed 6 bases and J shed 0 bases, with 13 bases lying between them. CDR3 size: 15 residues. Germline values: CDR1 WSHSY, CDR2 SAAADI. The CDR3 region has the DNA TGCGCCAGCAGGGACCCGGGGCAAAGCACAGATACGCAGTATTTT. It is translated as CASRDPGQSTDTQYF.

The genes are TRBV6-1 and TRBJ1-2; 7 bases fit TRBD1. This CDR3 comprises 14 residues. Unmatched junction bases numbered 15, after V lost 7 bases and J lost 10 bases. Germline-derived CDR1 and CDR2 are MNHNS and SASEGT. The chain's CDR3 is CASTRDSSGFDYTF. For the CDR3, the DNA is TGTGCCAGCACCCGGGACAGCTCTGGTTTCGACTACACCTTC.

This CDR3 is CAWAPGGVSYGYTF. In DNA, the CDR3 is TGTGCCTGGGCGCCGGGGGGGGTCAGCTATGGCTACACCTTC. V and J are TRBV30 and TRBJ1-2; D is possibly TRBD1 (5 bases). This CDR3 region has 14 residues. Trimming removed 5 bases at V and 4 bases at J, with 17 bases between. Per germline, CDR1 GTSNPN and CDR2 SVGIG (reference sequence).

The rearrangement uses TRBV2 and TRBJ2-1; 10 bases are a match to TRBD1. The V segment lost 11 bases and the J segment 0 bases; nucleotides outside the gene matches: 16. The CDR3 loop spans 18 amino acids. The germline CDR1 and CDR2 sequences are SNHLY and FYNNEI. The CDR3 spells CAGAGTGAAGSSYNEQFF. The CDR3 bases are TGTGCCGGGGCCGGGACAGGGGCCGCTGGGAGCTCCTACAATGAGCAGTTCTTC. Together with reference TRBV2 and TRBJ2-1, the CDR3 gives the full variable domain: EPEVTQTPSHQVTQMGQEVILRCVPISNHLYFYWYRQILGQKVEFLVSFYNNEISEKSEIFDDQFSVERPDGSNFTLKIRSTKLEDSAMYFCAGAGTGAAGSSYNEQFFGPGTRLTVL.

Only one count was recorded for this clone. This sequence joins TRBV5-1 and TRBJ1-5, with 9 bases that match TRBD1. J lost 5 bases, V lost 5 bases, and 8 bases had no gene match. CDR1 is SGHRS, CDR2 YFSETQ, per germline. The CDR3 covers 15 residues. CDR3 region: CASSLGTGTHQPQHF. In nucleotides, the CDR3 is TGCGCCAGCAGTCTCGGGACAGGGACGCATCAGCCCCAGCATTTT.

This sequence joins TRBV15 and TRBJ1-5; D remains unclear. The CDR3 consists of 13 residues. The ends were cut back, 0 bases at V and 7 bases at J, with 7 bases in the middle. Germline V CDR1 and CDR2: LNHNV, YYDKDF (reference sequence). The CDR3 DNA follows: TGTGCCACCAGCAGAGAGGCAGAACAGCCCCAGCATTTT. As protein: CATSREAEQPQHF.

The chain has TRBV11-3 and TRBJ1-5; D uncertain. V was pared by 4 bases and J by 0 bases, with 7 bases between. There are 14 residues in the CDR3. CDR1 and CDR2 from the germline V gene are SGHNT and YENEEA. The CDR3, as DNA: TGTGCCAGCAGCTCAAGGTATAGCAATCAGCCCCAGCATTTT. Its protein is CASSSRYSNQPQHF.

The chain uses TRBV18 and TRBJ2-5; D not resolved. The CDR3 has 14 amino acids. Trimming removed 2 bases from V and 1 base from J, with 8 bases in between. Germline V CDR1 and CDR2: KGHSH, LQKENI. Here the CDR3 DNA reads TGTGCCAGCTCACCATCCCCGGTCCAAGAGACCCAGTACTTC. Translated, it gives CASSPSPVQETQYF. The full variable domain, completed using reference TRBV18 and TRBJ2-5, is NAGVMQNPRHLVRRRGQEARLRCSPMKGHSHVYWYRQLPEEGLKFMVYLQKENIIDESGMPKERFSAEFPKEGPSILRIQQVVRGDSAAYFCASSPSPVQETQYFGPGTRLLVL.

V gene TRBV5-1 combines with J gene TRBJ2-1; D is perhaps TRBD2 (5 bases). This CDR3 is 15 amino acids long. V lost 1 base to trimming and J lost 2 bases, with 10 bases between them. Looked up from germline, CDR1 is SGHRS and CDR2 is YFSETQ. CDR3 in DNA: TGCGCCAGCAGCTTGACTAGTCCCACCTACAATGAGCAGTTCTTC. This sequence encodes CASSLTSPTYNEQFF.

The chain is built from TRBV30 and TRBJ1-2; 8 nucleotides match TRBD1. This CDR3 has 14 residues. Germline loops: CDR1 GTSNPN, CDR2 SVGIG (reference sequence). The V gene end was trimmed by 4 bases and the J gene end by 6 bases; junction bases not matched to a gene: 10. CDR3 sequence reads: CAWTQFAGGNGYTF. The CDR3 region has the DNA TGTGCCTGGACCCAATTCGCAGGGGGCAATGGCTACACCTTC.

V gene TRBV11-3 combines with J gene TRBJ2-5; 10 nucleotides line up with TRBD2. After removal of 1 base from V and 0 bases from J, the junction contained 14 bases not matched to a gene. Germline loops: CDR1 SGHNT, CDR2 YENEEA. The CDR3 sequence is 20 residues long. Here the CDR3 reads CASSLGGPSGRAPYQETQYF. In DNA, the CDR3 is TGTGCCAGCAGCTTAGGGGGCCCAAGCGGGAGGGCCCCGTACCAAGAGACCCAGTACTTC.

In regard to this clone: Other DNA sequences of this sample code for an identical CDR3. The chain employs TRBV28 and TRBJ2-7; the match to TRBD2 covers 10 bases. Germline values: CDR1 MDHEN, CDR2 SYDVKM. V shed 0 bases, J shed 4 bases, and the junction held 3 bases outside the gene matches. This CDR3 comprises 15 residues. The CDR3 DNA is TGTGCCAGCAGTTTATGGACTAGCGGGTCATACGAGCAGTACTTC. Translation gives CASSLWTSGSYEQYF.

V and J are TRBV5-1 and TRBJ2-3, with 10 nucleotides matching TRBD2. With V trimmed by 0 bases and J by 5 bases, 3 bases remained unmatched. This CDR3 region has 15 residues. Germline assignment: CDR1 SGHRS and CDR2 YFSETQ. The CDR3 DNA reads TGCGCCAGCAGCTTGGAAGTAGCGGGAGGAGATACGCAGTATTTT. It yields the protein CASSLEVAGGDTQYF.

This clone has a single count. The V and J genes are TRBV7-3 and TRBJ2-3; tentatively, D is TRBD2 (5 bases). V dropped 2 bases and J dropped 2 bases, with 11 bases sitting between them. The CDR3 runs to 15 residues. In germline, CDR1 is SGHTA, CDR2 FQGTGA. This CDR3 is CASSLVEGSTDTQYF. For the CDR3, the DNA is TGTGCCAGCAGCTTAGTTGAGGGCTCCACAGATACGCAGTATTTT. Together with reference TRBV7-3 and TRBJ2-3, the CDR3 gives the full variable domain: GAGVSQTPSNKVTEKGKYVELRCDPISGHTALYWYRQSLGQGPEFLIYFQGTGAADDSGLPNDRFFAVRPEGSVSTLKIQRTERGDSAVYLCASSLVEGSTDTQYFGPGTRLTVL.

V and J are TRBV6-1 and TRBJ2-1; D may be TRBD1 (7 bases). The CDR3 spans 13 residues. Germline lookup yields CDR1 MNHNS and CDR2 SASEGT. Trimming pared 0 bases from V and 12 bases from J, leaving 12 bases between. The CDR3 DNA reads as TGTGCCAGCAGTGAAGCTGACAGGGAGGCGCAGTTCTTC. It is translated as CASSEADREAQFF.

Only one count was recorded for this clone. This chain links TRBV10-1 with TRBJ2-7; 13 bases align to TRBD2. CDR3 length equals 14 residues. J lost 3 bases, V lost 4 bases, and 0 bases had no gene match. CDR1 WNHNN and CDR2 SYGVQD come from the germline V gene (reference sequence). CDR3 sequence: CASSGTSGSYEQYF. CDR3 nucleotide sequence: TGCGCCAGCAGTGGGACTAGCGGGAGCTACGAGCAGTACTTC.

This clone occurred once. The chain employs TRBV10-3 and TRBJ1-3; no definite D call. V shed 2 bases and J shed 11 bases, with 19 bases lying between them. CDR1 and CDR2 from the germline V gene are ENHRY and SYGVKD. This CDR3 has 15 amino acids. The CDR3 is CAISEERPGRGAIYF. The CDR3 coding sequence is TGTGCCATCAGTGAGGAGCGTCCGGGTCGCGGCGCCATATATTTT.

This clone was seen many times. Other DNA sequences of this sample code for an identical CDR3. The CDR3 region has the DNA TGTGCCAGCGAAGCGGGAGGACTCACAGATACGCAGTATTTT. Translated, it gives CASEAGGLTDTQYF. J is TRBJ2-3 and V is TRBV2, with 9 bases lining up with TRBD2. Trimming cost V 8 bases and J 2 bases; bases outside gene matches: 5. This CDR3 comprises 14 residues. From germline, CDR1 is SNHLY and CDR2 FYNNEI.

The gene calls are TRBV5-1 and TRBJ2-7; 7 nucleotides agree with TRBD2. The CDR3 length is 14 residues. J was trimmed by 7 bases and V by 9 bases; bases with no gene match: 16. Germline V gene sequence: CDR1 SGHRS, CDR2 YFSETQ. Here the CDR3 reads CATKDQRGGGEQYF. The CDR3 region has the DNA TGCGCCACCAAGGACCAGCGGGGTGGTGGGGAGCAGTACTTC.

This clone occurred many times. The genes are TRBV6-5 and TRBJ1-5, with TRBD1 as a possible D gene (6 bases). There are 16 residues in the CDR3. Germline V gives CDR1 MNHEY, CDR2 SVGAGI. V lost 2 bases and J lost 7, with 18 bases in between. Written as DNA, the CDR3 is TGTGCCAGCAGTTACCGACAGGTCCGATTGGGGCAGCCCCAGCATTTT. It translates to CASSYRQVRLGQPQHF.

This chain uses TRBV2 with TRBJ2-1; 12 bases are a match to TRBD2. The germline CDR1 and CDR2 sequences are SNHLY and FYNNEI. This CDR3 has 16 amino acids. V was pared by 5 bases and J by 6 bases, with 8 bases of the junction left unmatched. CDR3 residues: CASSSLLAGGVNEQFF. CDR3 coding DNA: TGTGCCAGCAGTTCTCTACTAGCGGGAGGTGTCAATGAGCAGTTCTTC.

J is TRBJ1-2 and V is TRBV4-2, with a possible D match to TRBD1 (6 bases). Trimming shortened V by 1 base and J by 6 bases, and 15 bases separated the two germline ends. Germline assignment: CDR1 LGHNA and CDR2 YNFKEQ. The CDR3 loop spans 15 amino acids. CDR3 sequence reads: CASSQAAGAGDGYTF. The CDR3, as DNA: TGTGCCAGCAGCCAAGCGGCAGGGGCCGGGGATGGCTACACCTTC.